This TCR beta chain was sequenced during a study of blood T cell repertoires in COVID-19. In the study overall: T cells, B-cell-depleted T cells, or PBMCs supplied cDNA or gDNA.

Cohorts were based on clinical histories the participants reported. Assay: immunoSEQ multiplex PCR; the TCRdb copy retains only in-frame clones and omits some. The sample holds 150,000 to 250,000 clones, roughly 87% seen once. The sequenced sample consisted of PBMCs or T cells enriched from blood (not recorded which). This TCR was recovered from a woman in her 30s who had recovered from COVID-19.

The CDR3 sequence: CASRQGQVGGYTF. The CDR3 bases are TGTGCCAGCAGGCAAGGACAGGTGGGAGGCTACACCTTC. The chain has TRBV12-3 or TRBV12-4 and TRBJ1-2; TRBD1 matches 7 bases. J was trimmed by 8 bases and V by 6 bases; bases with no gene match: 9. The CDR3 contains 13 residues.